Each of the 8 T cell receptor beta chains below was sequenced from the same sample in a study of blood T cell repertoires in COVID-19. Profiled with immunoSEQ multiplex PCR; TCRdb holds only in-frame clones, not every one. The sample has nearly 200,000 clones, 65% to 85% seen once; the top ten hold 7% to 9%. Sequenced material: PBMCs or T cells enriched from blood (not recorded which). The receptors were sampled from a man aged 40-55 years who had recovered from COVID-19.

This clone was seen once. The V gene is TRBV12-3 or TRBV12-4, the J gene TRBJ1-1, with D tentatively TRBD1 (5 bases). The V and J ends lost 6 bases and 1 base respectively, with 9 bases between them. The CDR3 extends over 13 amino acids. DNA of the CDR3: TGTGCCAGCAGACAGGCGTCGAACACTGAAGCTTTCTTT. Encoded protein: CASRQASNTEAFF.

The chain has TRBV28 and TRBJ2-4; 9 nucleotides align to TRBD1. CDR3 size: 23 residues. The ends lost 3 bases at V and 0 bases at J; junction bases unmatched: 24. CDR1 MDHEN and CDR2 SYDVKM come from the germline V gene. CDR3 nucleotides: TGTGCCAGCAGTTTTCTTGTTTCTCGGTCGGACAGGGGAACACCGCTAGCCAAAAACATTCAGTACTTC. It codes for CASSFLVSRSDRGTPLAKNIQYF.

The chain recombines TRBV29-1 with TRBJ1-1; D is unresolved. CDR3 length equals 11 residues. V was shortened by 4 bases and J by 4 bases, with 7 bases between the two germline ends. CDR1 SQVTM and CDR2 ANQGSEA come from the germline V gene. The CDR3 protein is CSVGRTTEAFF. CDR3 DNA sequence: TGCAGCGTTGGGAGAACCACTGAAGCTTTCTTT.

This clone has only one observation. The chain recombines TRBV6-1 with TRBJ1-1; D is unresolved. V was cut by 2 bases and J by 4 bases, with 14 bases left in between. CDR3 size: 15 residues. Germline CDR1 is MNHNS and CDR2 is SASEGT. The CDR3 reads CASSEQWAGITEAFF. CDR3 DNA sequence: TGTGCCAGCAGTGAACAATGGGCAGGCATCACTGAAGCTTTCTTT.

This chain uses TRBV4-3 with TRBJ2-1; TRBD2 agrees at 10 bases. The V gene end was trimmed by 6 bases and the J gene end by 2 bases; junction bases not matched to a gene: 13. The CDR3 is 18 amino acids. CDR1 and CDR2 (germline): LGHNA, YSLEER. In DNA, the CDR3 is TGCGCCAGCAGAATTAGCATAGGTAGCGGGGGGACCTACAATGAGCAGTTCTTC. Its protein product is CASRISIGSGGTYNEQFF.

The chain uses TRBV6-1 and TRBJ1-5; no clear D. CDR1 is MNHNS, CDR2 SASEGT, per germline. Trimming pared 1 base from V and 5 bases from J, leaving 6 bases between. The CDR3 extends over 13 amino acids. The chain's CDR3 is CASSEVSDQPQHF. The CDR3 DNA sequence: TGTGCCAGCAGTGAAGTCAGCGATCAGCCCCAGCATTTT.

The chain is built from TRBV10-2 and TRBJ1-5, with D possibly matching TRBD1 (6 bases). This CDR3 region has 14 residues. The germline CDR1 and CDR2 sequences are WSHSY and SAAADI. V lost 0 bases and J lost 9, with 12 bases in between. The CDR3 loop is CASSESTGLGPQHF. DNA of the CDR3: TGCGCCAGCAGTGAGTCGACAGGCCTAGGGCCCCAGCATTTT.

The CDR3 reads CASSLASQAYYGYTF. The CDR3 bases are TGTGCCAGCAGCTTAGCGTCCCAGGCTTACTATGGCTACACCTTC. The V and J genes are TRBV7-9 and TRBJ1-2; D unresolved. CDR1 SEHNR and CDR2 FQNEAQ come from the germline V gene (reference sequence). V was clipped by 0 bases and J by 3 bases, with 11 bases between them. The length of the CDR3 is 15 residues.